This T cell receptor beta chain was found in a study of blood T cell repertoires in COVID-19. The CDR3 runs to 12 residues. CDR1 is SEHNR and CDR2 is FQNEAQ in the germline V gene (reference sequence). Trimming stripped 1 base from V and 7 bases from J, with 5 bases between. Comment on this clone: Other nucleotide sequences in the sample specify the same CDR3.

Original handling: Estimated nucleated cell counts came from reference gene primer amplification. Method: immunoSEQ multiplex PCR; TCRdb's copy keeps in-frame clones and lacks some. That table gives V, J and clone size, and the DNA gave D and trimming. This sample has about 340,000 clones, with around 83% found just once. J is TRBJ1-5 and V is TRBV7-9; D not certain. Specimen: peripheral blood. This sequence originates from a young man with active or convalescent COVID-19. CDR3 DNA: TGTGCCAGCAGCTTAGGCGGGCAGCCCCAGCATTTT. It yields the protein CASSLGGQPQHF.